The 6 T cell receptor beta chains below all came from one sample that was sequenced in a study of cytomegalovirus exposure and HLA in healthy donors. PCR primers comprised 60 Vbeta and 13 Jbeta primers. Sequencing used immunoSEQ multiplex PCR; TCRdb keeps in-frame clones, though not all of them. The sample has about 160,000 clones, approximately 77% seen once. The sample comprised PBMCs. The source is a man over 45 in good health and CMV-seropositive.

As DNA, the CDR3 is TGTGCCAGCAAGGGCGTGGGGCGCCAGTCACCCCTCCACTTT. Residues: CASKGVGRQSPLHF. This chain links TRBV2 with TRBJ1-6, with D possibly TRBD1 on 5 matching bases. Germline V lookup: CDR1 SNHLY, CDR2 FYNNEI. The V end lost 7 bases, the J end lost 10 bases, and 17 bases lay between the germline ends. The CDR3 extends over 14 amino acids.

CDR3 sequence: CASSLGTGDYNEQFF. The DNA of the CDR3 is TGTGCCAGCAGTCTGGGGACAGGGGATTACAATGAGCAGTTCTTC. This chain uses TRBV6-6 with TRBJ2-1; 10 nucleotides agree with TRBD1. CDR1 MNHNY and CDR2 SVGAGI come from the germline V gene (reference sequence). Trimming cost V 5 bases and J 4 bases; bases outside gene matches: 5. The length of the CDR3 is 15 residues.

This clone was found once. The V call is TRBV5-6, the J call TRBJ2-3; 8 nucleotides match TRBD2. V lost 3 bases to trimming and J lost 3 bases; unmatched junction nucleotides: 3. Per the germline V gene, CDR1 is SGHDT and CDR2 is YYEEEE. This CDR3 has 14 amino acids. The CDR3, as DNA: TGTGCCAGCAGCTCGGGACTAGGTACAGATACGCAGTATTTT. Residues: CASSSGLGTDTQYF.

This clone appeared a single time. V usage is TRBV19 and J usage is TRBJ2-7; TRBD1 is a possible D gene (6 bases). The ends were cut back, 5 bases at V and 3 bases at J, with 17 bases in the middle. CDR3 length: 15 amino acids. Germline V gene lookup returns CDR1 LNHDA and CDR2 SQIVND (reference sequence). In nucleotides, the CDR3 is TGTGCCAGTAGTCCTTTCACAGGGAGCTTCTACGAGCAGTACTTC. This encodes CASSPFTGSFYEQYF. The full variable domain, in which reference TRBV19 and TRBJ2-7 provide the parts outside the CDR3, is DGGITQSPKYLFRKEGQNVTLSCEQNLNHDAMYWYRQDPGQGLRLIYYSQIVNDFQKGDIAEGYSVSREKKESFPLTVTSAQKNPTAFYLCASSPFTGSFYEQYFGPGTRLTVT.

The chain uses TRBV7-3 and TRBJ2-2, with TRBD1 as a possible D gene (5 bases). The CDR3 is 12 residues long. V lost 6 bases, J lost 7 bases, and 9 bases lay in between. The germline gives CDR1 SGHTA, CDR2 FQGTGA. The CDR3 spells CASRPGNGELFF. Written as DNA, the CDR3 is TGTGCCAGCAGACCAGGGAACGGGGAGCTGTTTTTT.

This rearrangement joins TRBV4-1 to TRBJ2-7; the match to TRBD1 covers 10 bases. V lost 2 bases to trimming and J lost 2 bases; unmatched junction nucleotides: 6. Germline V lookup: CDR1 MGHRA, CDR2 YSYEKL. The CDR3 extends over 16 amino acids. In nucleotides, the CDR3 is TGCGCCAGCAGCCAACCTGGGACAGGGGCCCCCTACGAGCAGTACTTC. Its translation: CASSQPGTGAPYEQYF.